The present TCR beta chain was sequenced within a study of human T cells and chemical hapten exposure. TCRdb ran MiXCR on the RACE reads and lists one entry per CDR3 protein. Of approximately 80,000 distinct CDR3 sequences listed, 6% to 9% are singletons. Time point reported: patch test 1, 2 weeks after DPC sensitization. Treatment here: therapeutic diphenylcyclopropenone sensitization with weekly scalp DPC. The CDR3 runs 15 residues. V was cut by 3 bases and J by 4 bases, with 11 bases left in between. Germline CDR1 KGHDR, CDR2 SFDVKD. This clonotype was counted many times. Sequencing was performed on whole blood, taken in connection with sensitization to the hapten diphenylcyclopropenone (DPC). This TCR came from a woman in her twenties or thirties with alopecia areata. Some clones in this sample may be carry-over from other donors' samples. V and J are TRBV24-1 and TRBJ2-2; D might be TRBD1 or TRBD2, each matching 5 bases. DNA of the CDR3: TGTGCCACCAGTGATGGGACCCGAGGCACCGGGGAGCTGTTTTTT. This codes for CATSDGTRGTGELFF.